Below, 26 T cell receptor beta chains from the same sample are listed, as sequenced in a study of human T cells and chemical hapten exposure. TCRdb independently ran MiXCR on the RACE reads; one entry per CDR3 protein. The table has 55,000 to 80,000 distinct CDR3 sequences, around 10% seen once; the top ten hold about 2%. Documented time point: patch test 3, about 24 weeks after DPC sensitization. The treatment was: therapeutic diphenylcyclopropenone sensitization with weekly scalp DPC. The specimen was whole blood, collected in connection with sensitization to the hapten diphenylcyclopropenone (DPC). All receptors come from a woman under 40 with alopecia areata. Some clones in this sample may be carry-over from other donors' samples.

Notes on this clonotype: The junction departs from the called germline gene at one end, perhaps through a read error. V and J are TRBV11-2 and TRBJ1-6; no clear D. Germline V CDR1 and CDR2: SGHAT, FQNNGV. CDR3 length: 14 amino acids. The CDR3 DNA sequence: TGTGCCGGCAGCTTAGTGGGAACGAATTCACCCCTCCACTTT. Its protein product is CAGSLVGTNSPLHF.

This clonotype appeared a few times. CDR3 nucleotide sequence: TGCAGCGTTGATGTCGGAGGGGGCGCAAGTGGCTACACCTTC. Amino acid sequence: CSVDVGGGASGYTF. The genes are TRBV29-1 and TRBJ1-2, with TRBD1 matching over 7 bases. This CDR3 has 14 residues. Germline V gene lookup returns CDR1 SQVTM and CDR2 ANQGSEA. The J segment lost 7 bases and the V segment lost 3 bases, leaving 11 bases of the junction unmatched.

This clonotype has ten or more counts. V is TRBV5-4 and J is TRBJ1-1; possibly TRBD1 for D (5 bases). The CDR3 contains 14 residues. V was cut by 6 bases and J by 2 bases, with 14 bases left in between. The germline V gene has CDR1 SGHNT and CDR2 YYREEE (reference sequence). In DNA, the CDR3 is TGTGCCAGCACGACCGGGACTCATAACACTGAAGCTTTCTTT. It yields the protein CASTTGTHNTEAFF.

This clonotype was seen many times. V gene TRBV30 combines with J gene TRBJ2-3; D is ambiguous. Germline assignment: CDR1 GTSNPN and CDR2 SVGIG (reference sequence). The CDR3 loop spans 12 amino acids. The V and J ends lost 0 bases and 4 bases respectively, with 5 bases between them. The CDR3 loop is CAWSVGADTQYF. The CDR3 DNA follows: TGTGCCTGGAGTGTAGGAGCAGATACGCAGTATTTT.

As regards this clonotype: One end of the junction fails to match germline, which may point to a read error. This chain links TRBV6-2 or TRBV6-3 with TRBJ1-5; D is unresolved. CDR3 length equals 14 residues. Germline CDR1 and CDR2: MNHEY and SVGEGT. The CDR3 sequence: CVSSRTGFNQPQHF. The CDR3 coding sequence is TGTGTCAGCAGCAGGACCGGATTTAATCAGCCCCAGCATTTT.

In its sample, this clonotype was seen many times. V and J are TRBV7-2 and TRBJ2-2, with D unresolved. The CDR3 is 15 residues long. The V gene's germline CDR1 is SGHTA and CDR2 FQGNSA. V lost 1 base to trimming and J lost 5 bases, with 11 bases between them. This CDR3 is CASSLVRAGTGELFF. For the CDR3, the DNA is TGTGCCAGCAGCTTAGTTAGGGCTGGGACCGGGGAGCTGTTTTTT.

The chain uses TRBV4-3 and TRBJ2-1; 11 nucleotides line up with TRBD1. CDR1 and CDR2 from the germline V gene are LGHNA and YSLEER. This CDR3 has 17 residues. J was trimmed by 10 bases and V by 3 bases; bases with no gene match: 14. CDR3 amino acids: CASSHEGTGGSSGEQFF. The CDR3 DNA follows: TGCGCCAGCAGCCACGAGGGGACAGGGGGTTCATCGGGCGAGCAGTTCTTC.

V gene TRBV19 combines with J gene TRBJ2-3; TRBD2 might be the D (5 bases). The CDR3 is 15 amino acids. Trimming removed 5 bases at V and 6 bases at J, with 18 bases between. CDR1 and CDR2 from the germline V gene are LNHDA and SQIVND (reference sequence). In nucleotides, the CDR3 is TGTGCCAGTAGTCGTGGGAGACTCCGAATCGATACGCAGTATTTT. Translating gives CASSRGRLRIDTQYF. The complete variable domain, with remaining parts taken from reference TRBV19 and TRBJ2-3, reads DGGITQSPKYLFRKEGQNVTLSCEQNLNHDAMYWYRQDPGQGLRLIYYSQIVNDFQKGDIAEGYSVSREKKESFPLTVTSAQKNPTAFYLCASSRGRLRIDTQYFGPGTRLTVL.

The sample holds many counts of this clonotype. CDR3 nucleotides: TGTGCCAGCAGGTCCGAGATTAATGAAAAACTGTTTTTT. Residues: CASRSEINEKLFF. V is TRBV6-6 and J is TRBJ1-4; D uncertain. V gave up 6 bases and J gave up 4 bases, with 9 bases separating them. CDR3 length: 13 amino acids. Germline loops: CDR1 MNHNY, CDR2 SVGAGI (reference sequence).

The V and J genes are TRBV21-1 and TRBJ2-2; the table calls TRBD2, which could not be checked here. TRBV21-1 is a documented pseudogene. The CDR3 is 22 residues long. CDR3 protein: CASSKTESGPRLAGGPQLELFF. In DNA form, the CDR3 reads TGTGCCAGCAGCAAAACCGAAAGTGGCCCGCGACTAGCGGGGGGGCCACAGCTGGAGCTGTTTTTT.

At least ten counts were recorded for this clonotype. This sequence joins TRBV5-1 and TRBJ1-1; tentative D call: TRBD1 (5 bases). The CDR3 runs to 14 residues. The V gene lost 0 bases and the J gene lost 5 bases, with 11 bases spanning the gap. CDR1 SGHRS and CDR2 YFSETQ come from the germline V gene. This CDR3 is CASSLGGAGTEAFF. The DNA for the CDR3 is TGCGCCAGCAGCTTGGGGGGCGCGGGGACTGAAGCTTTCTTT.

This clonotype was recorded many times. The rearrangement links TRBV28 to TRBJ2-3, with D possibly being TRBD2 (5 bases). Trimming removed 5 bases from V and 4 bases from J, with 7 bases in between. CDR3 size: 12 residues. Germline V gives CDR1 MDHEN, CDR2 SYDVKM. The chain's CDR3 is CASSRGPDTQYF. The CDR3 bases are TGTGCCAGCAGTCGAGGGCCAGATACGCAGTATTTT.

This clonotype was detected ten times or more. This sequence joins TRBV30 and TRBJ2-3; TRBD2 matches at 8 bases. CDR1 and CDR2 from the germline V gene are GTSNPN and SVGIG (reference sequence). The CDR3 contains 10 residues. CDR3 protein: CGGAGGTQYF. CDR3 nucleotide sequence: TGTGGAGGGGCGGGAGGCACGCAGTATTTT.

The J gene is TRBJ2-3, the V gene TRBV6-1; D might be TRBD2 (5 bases). V dropped 2 bases and J dropped 0 bases, with 6 bases sitting between them. The CDR3 runs to 14 residues. From germline, CDR1 is MNHNS and CDR2 SASEGT. The CDR3 sequence: CASSEPGSTDTQYF. In DNA, the CDR3 is TGTGCCAGCAGTGAACCGGGAAGCACAGATACGCAGTATTTT.

V gene TRBV20-1 combines with J gene TRBJ1-1; D gene uncertain. V was cut by 1 base and J by 1 base, with 10 bases left in between. Germline lookup yields CDR1 DFQATT and CDR2 SNEGSKA (reference sequence). The CDR3 contains 14 residues. The CDR3 spells CSARGGSRNTEAFF. CDR3 nucleotides: TGCAGTGCTAGAGGGGGAAGTAGGAACACTGAAGCTTTCTTT.

This clonotype was recorded once. V and J are TRBV7-2 and TRBJ2-7; D may be TRBD2 (6 bases). The CDR3 sequence is 15 residues long. CDR1 and CDR2 from the germline V gene are SGHTA and FQGNSA. Between the trimmed V and J ends, which lost 5 bases and 2 bases, there was a span of 16 bases. CDR3 amino acids: CASSPSGGGTYEQYF. The CDR3 region has the DNA TGTGCCAGCAGCCCGAGCGGCGGAGGGACCTACGAGCAGTACTTC.

This clonotype was counted ten times or more. The CDR3 DNA sequence: TGTGCCAGCAGCCCTCCGGGTGAAAAACTGTTTTTT. This codes for CASSPPGEKLFF. V gene TRBV7-9 combines with J gene TRBJ1-4; D remains unclear. Trimming took 5 bases from V and 7 from J, leaving 8 bases between them. The CDR3 runs 12 residues. Germline V gene lookup returns CDR1 SEHNR and CDR2 FQNEAQ (reference sequence).

This clonotype was seen repeatedly, ten times or more. This chain joins TRBV5-5 and TRBJ1-1; 8 bases map to TRBD1. This CDR3 contains 14 residues. Germline CDR1 SGHKS, CDR2 YYEKEE (reference sequence). V shed 0 bases, J shed 6 bases, and the junction held 4 bases outside the gene matches. CDR3 nucleotides: TGTGCCAGCAGCTTGGTCTCAGGGGGCTCTGAAGCTTTCTTT. Amino acid sequence: CASSLVSGGSEAFF.

This clonotype was picked up a small number of times. The chain recombines TRBV4-1 with TRBJ1-2; 7 bases line up with TRBD1. The CDR3 loop spans 15 amino acids. The V segment lost 5 bases and the J segment 3 bases; nucleotides outside the gene matches: 9. Per germline, CDR1 MGHRA and CDR2 YSYEKL. The CDR3 nucleotides read TGCGCCAGCAGCGAAAAAGACAGGGTTCACTATGGCTACACCTTC. Its protein product is CASSEKDRVHYGYTF.

Ten or more counts support this clonotype. This chain uses TRBV24-1 with TRBJ1-5; 8 nucleotides align to TRBD1. The CDR3 has 13 residues. The V gene's germline CDR1 is KGHDR and CDR2 SFDVKD. The V and J ends lost 11 bases and 5 bases, in that order; junction bases with no gene match: 7. CDR3 in DNA: TGTGCCAGGGCTGAACAGGGGGATCAGCCCCAGCATTTT. This sequence encodes CARAEQGDQPQHF.

This clonotype has just a few counts. The chain combines TRBV12-3 or TRBV12-4 with TRBJ2-3, with D perhaps TRBD2 (6 bases). V lost 5 bases and J lost 2, with 11 bases in between. The CDR3 runs to 14 residues. The CDR3 DNA follows: TGTGCCAGCAGTCAATCGGGGGACACAGATACGCAGTATTTT. This codes for CASSQSGDTDTQYF.

This clonotype was recorded many times. This rearrangement joins TRBV20-1 to TRBJ2-4, with D maybe TRBD2 (5 bases). The CDR3 spans 15 residues. Germline V gives CDR1 DFQATT, CDR2 SNEGSKA (reference sequence). V lost 2 bases to trimming and J lost 2 bases, with 13 bases between them. The CDR3 is CSARLTREPKNIQYF. CDR3 bases: TGCAGTGCTAGATTGACAAGGGAGCCCAAAAACATTCAGTACTTC.

This clonotype was counted between two and nine times. The V call is TRBV11-2, the J call TRBJ2-7, with 10 bases aligning to TRBD1. The CDR3 runs 18 residues. With 5 bases clipped from V and 2 bases from J, the junction kept 15 bases outside the gene matches. CDR1 is SGHAT and CDR2 is FQNNGV in the germline V gene. The DNA of the CDR3 is TGTGCCAGCAGCAAGATCGGTAGGGACAGGGGCGAGACCTACGAGCAGTACTTC. The encoded protein is CASSKIGRDRGETYEQYF.

This clonotype was found many times. The chain uses TRBV30 and TRBJ1-5, with unresolved D. From germline, CDR1 is GTSNPN and CDR2 SVGIG (reference sequence). The CDR3 has 13 amino acids. Trimming shortened V by 1 base and J by 6 bases, and 10 bases separated the two germline ends. This CDR3 reads CAWSETSGQPQHF. The CDR3 DNA reads TGTGCCTGGAGTGAAACCTCAGGTCAGCCCCAGCATTTT.

The chain combines TRBV2 with TRBJ2-2; 8 bases are a match to TRBD2. V was pared by 3 bases and J by 7 bases, with 7 bases of the junction left unmatched. CDR1 is SNHLY and CDR2 is FYNNEI in the germline V gene. The CDR3 covers 15 residues. This CDR3 reads CASSDGPGGVGELFF. For the CDR3, the DNA is TGTGCCAGCAGTGATGGGCCGGGAGGGGTCGGGGAGCTGTTTTTT.

V and J are TRBV11-2 and TRBJ2-3, with no clear D. Germline loops: CDR1 SGHAT, CDR2 FQNNGV. This CDR3 comprises 16 residues. V lost 0 bases, J lost 3 bases, and 13 bases lay in between. For the CDR3, the DNA is TGTGCCAGCAGCTTAGATCGGCAGGTTCAAACAGATACGCAGTATTTT. It is translated as CASSLDRQVQTDTQYF.